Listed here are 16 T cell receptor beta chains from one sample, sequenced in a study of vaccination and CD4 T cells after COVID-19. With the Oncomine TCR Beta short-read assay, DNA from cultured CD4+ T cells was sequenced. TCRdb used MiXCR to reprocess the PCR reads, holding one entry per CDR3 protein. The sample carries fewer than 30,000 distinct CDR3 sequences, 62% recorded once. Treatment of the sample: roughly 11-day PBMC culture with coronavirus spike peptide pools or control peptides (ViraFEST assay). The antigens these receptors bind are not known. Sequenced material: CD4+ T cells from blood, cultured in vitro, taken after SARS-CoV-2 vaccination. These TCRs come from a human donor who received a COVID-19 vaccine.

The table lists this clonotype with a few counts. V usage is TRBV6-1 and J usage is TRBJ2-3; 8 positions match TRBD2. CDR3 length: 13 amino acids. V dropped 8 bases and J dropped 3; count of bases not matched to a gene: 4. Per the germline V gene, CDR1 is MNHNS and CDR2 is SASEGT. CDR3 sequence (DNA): TGTGCCAGCGCCGGCGGGAGGACAGATACGCAGTATTTT. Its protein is CASAGGRTDTQYF.

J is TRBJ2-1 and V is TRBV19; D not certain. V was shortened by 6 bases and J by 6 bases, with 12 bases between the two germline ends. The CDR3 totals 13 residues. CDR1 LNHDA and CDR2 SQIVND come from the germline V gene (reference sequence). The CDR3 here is CASSKDKFNEQFF. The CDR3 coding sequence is TGTGCCAGTAGCAAAGACAAGTTCAATGAGCAGTTCTTC. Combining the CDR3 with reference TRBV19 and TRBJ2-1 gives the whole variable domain DGGITQSPKYLFRKEGQNVTLSCEQNLNHDAMYWYRQDPGQGLRLIYYSQIVNDFQKGDIAEGYSVSREKKESFPLTVTSAQKNPTAFYLCASSKDKFNEQFFGPGTRLTVL.

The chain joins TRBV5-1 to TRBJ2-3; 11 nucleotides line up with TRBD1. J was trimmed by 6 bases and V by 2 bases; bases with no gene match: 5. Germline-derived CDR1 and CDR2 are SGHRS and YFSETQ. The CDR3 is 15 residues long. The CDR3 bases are TGCGCCAGCAGCTTCAGGACAGGGGGCGGGGATACGCAGTATTTT. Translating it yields CASSFRTGGGDTQYF.

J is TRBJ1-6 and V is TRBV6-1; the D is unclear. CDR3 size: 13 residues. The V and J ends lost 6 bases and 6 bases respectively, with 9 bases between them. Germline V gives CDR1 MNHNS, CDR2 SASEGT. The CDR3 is CASSLDPNSPLHF. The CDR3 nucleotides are TGTGCCAGCAGCCTTGATCCTAATTCACCCCTCCACTTT.

CDR3 sequence: CASSLTVAGELFF. The CDR3 nucleotides read TGTGCCAGCAGTCTCACAGTGGCCGGGGAGCTGTTTTTT. This sequence joins TRBV7-8 and TRBJ2-2; D remains unclear. Trimming shortened V by 6 bases and J by 6 bases, and 11 bases separated the two germline ends. The CDR3 loop spans 13 amino acids. CDR1 is SGHVS and CDR2 is FQNEAQ in the germline V gene.

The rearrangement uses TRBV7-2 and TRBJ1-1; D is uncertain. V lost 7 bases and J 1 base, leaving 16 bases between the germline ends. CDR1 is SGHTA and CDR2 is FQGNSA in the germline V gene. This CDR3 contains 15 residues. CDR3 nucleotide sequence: TGTGCCAGCATTTCTAACGCGGTCGGGAACACTGAAGCTTTCTTT. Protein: CASISNAVGNTEAFF.

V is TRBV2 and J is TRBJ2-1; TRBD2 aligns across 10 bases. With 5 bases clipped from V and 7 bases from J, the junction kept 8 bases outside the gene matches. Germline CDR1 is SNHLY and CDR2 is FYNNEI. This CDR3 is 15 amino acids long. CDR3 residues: CASSPGTSVRNEQFF. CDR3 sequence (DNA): TGTGCCAGCAGTCCCGGGACTAGCGTTCGGAATGAGCAGTTCTTC.

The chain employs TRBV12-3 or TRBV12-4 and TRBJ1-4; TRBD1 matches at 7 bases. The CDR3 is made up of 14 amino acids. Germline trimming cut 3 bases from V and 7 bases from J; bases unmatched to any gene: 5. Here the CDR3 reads CASSLAGGGEKLFF. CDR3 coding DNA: TGTGCCAGCAGTTTGGCAGGGGGAGGTGAAAAACTGTTTTTT.

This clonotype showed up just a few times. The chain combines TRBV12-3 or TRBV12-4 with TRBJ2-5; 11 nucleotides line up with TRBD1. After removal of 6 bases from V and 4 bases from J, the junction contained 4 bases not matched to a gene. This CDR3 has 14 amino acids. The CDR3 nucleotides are TGTGCCAGCAGCCTCGGGACAGGGGGAGAGACCCAGTACTTC. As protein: CASSLGTGGETQYF.

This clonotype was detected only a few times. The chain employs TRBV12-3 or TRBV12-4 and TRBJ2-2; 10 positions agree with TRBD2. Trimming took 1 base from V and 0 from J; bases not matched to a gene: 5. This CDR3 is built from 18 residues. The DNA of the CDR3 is TGTGCCAGCAGTTTAGGTAGCGGGGGGATGGCGAACACCGGGGAGCTGTTTTTT. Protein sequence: CASSLGSGGMANTGELFF.

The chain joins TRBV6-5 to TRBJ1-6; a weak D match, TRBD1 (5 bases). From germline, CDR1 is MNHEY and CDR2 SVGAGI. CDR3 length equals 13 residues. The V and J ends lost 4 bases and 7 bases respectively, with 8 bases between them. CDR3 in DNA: TGTGCCAGCAGTTCCAGGGTAAATTCACCCCTCCACTTT. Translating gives CASSSRVNSPLHF.

The CDR3: CSARGGRGKANEKLFF. CDR3 DNA sequence: TGCAGTGCTAGAGGCGGCAGGGGGAAGGCTAATGAAAAACTGTTTTTT. The chain joins TRBV20-1 to TRBJ1-4, with 7 bases that match TRBD1. The CDR3 sequence is 16 residues long. J was trimmed by 3 bases and V by 1 base; bases with no gene match: 8. Germline V lookup: CDR1 DFQATT, CDR2 SNEGSKA (reference sequence).

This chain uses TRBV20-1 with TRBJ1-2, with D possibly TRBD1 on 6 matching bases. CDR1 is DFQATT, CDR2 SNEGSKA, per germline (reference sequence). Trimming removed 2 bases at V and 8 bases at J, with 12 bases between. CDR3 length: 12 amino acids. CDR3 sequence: CSARLGAKGYTF. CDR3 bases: TGCAGTGCTAGATTGGGGGCTAAGGGCTACACCTTC.

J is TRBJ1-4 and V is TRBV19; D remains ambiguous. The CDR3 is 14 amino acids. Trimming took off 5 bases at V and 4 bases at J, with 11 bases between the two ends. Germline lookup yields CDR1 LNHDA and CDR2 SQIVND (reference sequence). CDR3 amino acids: CASSSLDNNEKLFF. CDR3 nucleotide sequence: TGTGCCAGTAGTTCACTCGATAATAATGAAAAACTGTTTTTT.

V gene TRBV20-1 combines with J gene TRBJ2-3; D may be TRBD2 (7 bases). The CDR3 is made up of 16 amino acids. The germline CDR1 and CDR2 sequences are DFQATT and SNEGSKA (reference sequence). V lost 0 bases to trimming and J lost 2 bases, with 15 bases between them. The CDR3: CSARDPRGAFTDTQYF. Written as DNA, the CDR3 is TGCAGTGCTAGAGACCCCCGGGGGGCTTTCACAGATACGCAGTATTTT.

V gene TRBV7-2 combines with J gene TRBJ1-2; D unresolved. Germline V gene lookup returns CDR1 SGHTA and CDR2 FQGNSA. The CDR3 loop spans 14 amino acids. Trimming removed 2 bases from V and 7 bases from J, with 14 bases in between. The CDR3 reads CASSLSLQSSGYTF. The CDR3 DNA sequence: TGTGCCAGCAGCTTATCGTTACAAAGCAGTGGCTACACCTTC.